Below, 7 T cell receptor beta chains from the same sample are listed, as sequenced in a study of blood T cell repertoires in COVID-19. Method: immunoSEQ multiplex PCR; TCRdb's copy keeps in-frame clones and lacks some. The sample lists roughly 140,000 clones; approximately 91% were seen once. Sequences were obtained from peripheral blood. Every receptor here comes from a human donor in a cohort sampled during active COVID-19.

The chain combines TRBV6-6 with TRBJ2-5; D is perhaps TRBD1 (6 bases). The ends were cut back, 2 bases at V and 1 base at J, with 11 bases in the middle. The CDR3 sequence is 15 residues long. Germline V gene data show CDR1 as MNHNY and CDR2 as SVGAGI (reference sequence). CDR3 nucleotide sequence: TGTGCCAGCAGTTACCAGACGGACAGCCAAGAGACCCAGTACTTC. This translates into CASSYQTDSQETQYF.

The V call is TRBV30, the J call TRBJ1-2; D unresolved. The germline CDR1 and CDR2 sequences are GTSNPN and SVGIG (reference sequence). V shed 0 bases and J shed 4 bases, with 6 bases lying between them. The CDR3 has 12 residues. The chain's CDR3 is CAWSVLSYGYTF. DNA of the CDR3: TGTGCCTGGAGTGTACTGAGCTATGGCTACACCTTC.

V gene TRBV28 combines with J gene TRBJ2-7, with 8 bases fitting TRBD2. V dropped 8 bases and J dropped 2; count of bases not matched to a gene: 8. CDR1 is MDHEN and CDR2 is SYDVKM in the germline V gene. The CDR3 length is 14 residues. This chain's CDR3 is CASVQSGSPYEQYF. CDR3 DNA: TGTGCCAGCGTCCAAAGCGGGAGCCCCTACGAGCAGTACTTC.

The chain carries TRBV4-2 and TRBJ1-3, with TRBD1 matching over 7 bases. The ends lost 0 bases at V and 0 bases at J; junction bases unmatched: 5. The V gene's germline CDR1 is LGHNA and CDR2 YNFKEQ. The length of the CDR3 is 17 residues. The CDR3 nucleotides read TGTGCCAGCAGCCAAGATATTCAGGGGGGCTCTGGAAACACCATATATTTT. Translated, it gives CASSQDIQGGSGNTIYF.

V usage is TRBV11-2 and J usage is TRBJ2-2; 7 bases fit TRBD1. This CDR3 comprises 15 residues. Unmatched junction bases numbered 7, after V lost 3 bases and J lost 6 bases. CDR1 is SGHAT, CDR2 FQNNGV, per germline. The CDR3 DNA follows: TGTGCCAGCAGCTTTCAAGGGGGCGGGTCCGGGGAGCTGTTTTTT. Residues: CASSFQGGGSGELFF.

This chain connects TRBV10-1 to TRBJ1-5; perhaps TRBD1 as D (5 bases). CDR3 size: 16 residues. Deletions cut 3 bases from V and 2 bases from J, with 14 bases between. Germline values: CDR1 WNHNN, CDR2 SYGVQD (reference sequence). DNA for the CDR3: TGCGCCAGCAGTGAAGCGGAGGGGATCGGCAATCAGCCCCAGCATTTT. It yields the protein CASSEAEGIGNQPQHF.

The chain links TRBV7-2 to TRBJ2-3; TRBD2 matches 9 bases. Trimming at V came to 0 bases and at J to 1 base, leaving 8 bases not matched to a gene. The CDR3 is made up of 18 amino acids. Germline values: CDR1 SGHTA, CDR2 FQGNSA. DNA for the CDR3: TGTGCCAGCAGCTTAGCTAGCGGGAGAACAGGTGGCACAGATACGCAGTATTTT. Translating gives CASSLASGRTGGTDTQYF.